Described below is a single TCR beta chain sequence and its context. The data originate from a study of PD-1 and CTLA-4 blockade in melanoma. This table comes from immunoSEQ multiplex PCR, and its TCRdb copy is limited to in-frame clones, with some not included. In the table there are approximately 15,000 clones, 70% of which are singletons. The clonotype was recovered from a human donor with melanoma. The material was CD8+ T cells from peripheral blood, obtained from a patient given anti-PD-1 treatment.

The CDR3: CAWGIGEQFF. DNA for the CDR3: TGTGCCTGGGGGATCGGTGAGCAGTTCTTC. V is TRBV30 and J is TRBJ2-1; D ambiguous. This CDR3 has 10 amino acids. V dropped 5 bases and J dropped 9 bases, with 8 bases sitting between them. The germline CDR1 and CDR2 sequences are GTSNPN and SVGIG (reference sequence). The full variable domain, its missing parts supplied by reference TRBV30 and TRBJ2-1, is SQTIHQWPATLVQPVGSPLSLECTVEGTSNPNLYWYRQAAGRGLQLLFYSVGIGQISSEVPQNLSASRPQDRQFILSSKKLLLSDSGFYLCAWGIGEQFFGPGTRLTVL.